Following are 18 T cell receptor beta chains from one sample sequenced in a study of blood T cell repertoires in COVID-19. Repertoires were generated with immunoSEQ multiplex PCR, while TCRdb's copy carries only in-frame clones and drops some. The sample includes 160,000 or so clones, 70% to 90% of them seen just once. The sample was PBMCs or T cells enriched from blood (not recorded which). The receptors come from a woman between 50 and 59 years old who had recovered from COVID-19.

The chain links TRBV6-2 or TRBV6-3 to TRBJ1-1; the D gene is possibly TRBD1 (6 bases). Per the germline V gene, CDR1 is MNHEY and CDR2 is SVGEGT. This CDR3 contains 17 residues. With 4 bases removed from V and 0 bases from J, the gap between germline ends came to 18 bases. CDR3 bases: TGTGCCAGCAGTTCCTTGGGGACACAATTCTTGAACACTGAAGCTTTCTTT. As protein: CASSSLGTQFLNTEAFF.

The V and J genes are TRBV5-4 and TRBJ2-7; 9 positions agree with TRBD1. This CDR3 has 14 amino acids. CDR1 is SGHNT, CDR2 YYREEE, per germline (reference sequence). V shed 3 bases and J 6 bases; nucleotides not matched to a gene: 7. Here the CDR3 reads CASSSGQGRLEQYF. As DNA, the CDR3 is TGTGCCAGCAGCTCGGGACAGGGTCGGCTCGAGCAGTACTTC.

The gene calls are TRBV11-2 and TRBJ2-5, with TRBD2 identical over 9 bases. V lost 3 bases to trimming and J lost 3 bases; unmatched junction nucleotides: 5. The CDR3 contains 15 residues. Looked up from germline, CDR1 is SGHAT and CDR2 is FQNNGV. The CDR3 loop is CASSLLIAGEETQYF. CDR3 in DNA: TGTGCCAGCAGCTTGCTTATAGCGGGGGAAGAGACCCAGTACTTC. Full variable domain (remainder filled in from reference TRBV11-2 and TRBJ2-5): EAGVAQSPRYKIIEKRQSVAFWCNPISGHATLYWYQQILGQGPKLLIQFQNNGVVDDSQLPKDRFSAERLKGVDSTLKIQPAKLEDSAVYLCASSLLIAGEETQYFGPGTRLLVL.

This clone was seen a few times. The rearrangement links TRBV7-8 to TRBJ2-7; D is possibly TRBD2 (6 bases). The CDR3 contains 13 residues. The V and J ends lost 0 bases and 7 bases respectively, with 10 bases between them. Looked up from germline, CDR1 is SGHVS and CDR2 is FQNEAQ. CDR3 sequence reads: CASSLAAGGEQYF. CDR3 DNA sequence: TGTGCCAGCAGCTTAGCTGCAGGAGGGGAGCAGTACTTC.

V and J are TRBV11-2 and TRBJ1-1; maybe TRBD1 (5 bases). CDR3 size: 15 residues. Germline lookup yields CDR1 SGHAT and CDR2 FQNNGV. V lost 1 base and J lost 5, with 14 bases in between. The CDR3 protein is CASSLVRGRNTEAFF. The CDR3 DNA reads as TGTGCCAGCAGCTTAGTCCGGGGGAGAAATACTGAAGCTTTCTTT.

The V call is TRBV7-2, the J call TRBJ2-2, with 8 bases fitting TRBD1. V shed 5 bases, J shed 9 bases, and the junction held 8 bases outside the gene matches. The CDR3 sequence is 14 residues long. Germline values: CDR1 SGHTA, CDR2 FQGNSA. The CDR3, as DNA: TGTGCCAGCAGCCCGAGACAGGGGACCTGGGAGCTGTTTTTT. This translates into CASSPRQGTWELFF.

The chain has TRBV19 and TRBJ2-5; 9 positions agree with TRBD1. CDR1 and CDR2 from the germline V gene are LNHDA and SQIVND (reference sequence). V shed 8 bases and J 4 bases; nucleotides not matched to a gene: 8. CDR3 length equals 14 residues. The CDR3 spells CASRVTGGGETQYF. The DNA for the CDR3 is TGTGCCAGTCGCGTTACAGGGGGCGGAGAGACCCAGTACTTC. Supplemented by reference TRBV19 and TRBJ2-5, the full variable domain reads DGGITQSPKYLFRKEGQNVTLSCEQNLNHDAMYWYRQDPGQGLRLIYYSQIVNDFQKGDIAEGYSVSREKKESFPLTVTSAQKNPTAFYLCASRVTGGGETQYFGPGTRLLVL.

V and J are TRBV6-5 and TRBJ1-1; TRBD1 matches 7 bases. From germline, CDR1 is MNHEY and CDR2 SVGAGI. There are 15 residues in the CDR3. The trim removed 7 bases at V and 4 bases at J, leaving 12 bases unmatched. The CDR3 DNA sequence: TGTGCCAGCACCAACGGACAGGTCGGTGGCACTGAAGCTTTCTTT. Encoded protein: CASTNGQVGGTEAFF.

This clone was counted a single time. The J gene is TRBJ1-1, the V gene TRBV3-1 (or the pseudogene TRBV3-2); no clear D gene. Germline V gene lookup returns CDR1 LGHDT and CDR2 YNNKEL (reference sequence). CDR3 length: 13 amino acids. V lost 6 bases and J 7 bases, leaving 15 bases between the germline ends. The CDR3 loop reads CASRGGRLGEAFF. CDR3 in DNA: TGTGCCAGCAGAGGCGGTAGGTTGGGTGAAGCTTTCTTT.

This clone came up a few times. The chain joins TRBV5-1 to TRBJ2-7; 9 positions agree with TRBD1. Per germline, CDR1 SGHRS and CDR2 YFSETQ. CDR3 length: 15 amino acids. V lost 2 bases, J lost 3 bases, and 6 bases stayed unmatched. The CDR3 region has the DNA TGCGCCAGCAGCTTAGGGACAGGGTATAACTACGAGCAGTACTTC. Protein: CASSLGTGYNYEQYF.

The V gene is TRBV7-2, the J gene TRBJ2-5; D might be TRBD1 (5 bases). This CDR3 region has 15 residues. V dropped 1 base and J dropped 5 bases, with 14 bases sitting between them. The germline gives CDR1 SGHTA, CDR2 FQGNSA. The CDR3 DNA is TGTGCCAGCAGCTTAGGCGGTAGGGGCCCCGAGACCCAGTACTTC. This translates into CASSLGGRGPETQYF.

V and J are TRBV18 and TRBJ2-3; D may be TRBD2 (5 bases). CDR1 is KGHSH, CDR2 LQKENI, per germline. The V end was cut by 8 bases, the J end by 4 bases, with 13 bases between. This CDR3 is 13 amino acids long. In nucleotides, the CDR3 is TGTGCCAGCACCCCTGGACTTGCAGATACGCAGTATTTT. Its protein product is CASTPGLADTQYF.

This chain joins TRBV15 and TRBJ2-1, with a tentative D call TRBD2 (6 bases). Germline CDR1 is LNHNV and CDR2 is YYDKDF (reference sequence). This CDR3 comprises 14 residues. Trimming took 4 bases from V and 9 from J, leaving 16 bases between them. The CDR3 here is CATSTFGGTSEQFF. The DNA of the CDR3 is TGTGCCACCAGCACCTTCGGGGGTACGAGTGAGCAGTTCTTC.

V and J are TRBV11-2 and TRBJ1-1; D is possibly TRBD1 (6 bases). Germline values: CDR1 SGHAT, CDR2 FQNNGV. Trimming shortened V by 5 bases and J by 6 bases, and 25 bases separated the two germline ends. There are 17 residues in the CDR3. CDR3 in amino acids: CASSLLSWRTVEAEAFF. The CDR3 bases are TGTGCCAGCAGCCTTCTTTCTTGGCGGACAGTAGAGGCTGAAGCTTTCTTT.

The rearrangement links TRBV7-9 to TRBJ1-1; TRBD1 agrees at 7 bases. The CDR3 is made up of 15 amino acids. Germline CDR1 and CDR2: SEHNR and FQNEAQ (reference sequence). Trimming removed 1 base from V and 9 bases from J; junction bases left unmatched: 11. The CDR3 nucleotides are TGTGCCAGCAGCTTAGAAGGCCCGACAGGGACACAAGCTTTCTTT. Encoded protein: CASSLEGPTGTQAFF.

The chain combines TRBV10-3 with TRBJ1-1; D unresolved. V was pared by 3 bases and J by 11 bases, with 13 bases between. The CDR3 spans 12 residues. Germline V lookup: CDR1 ENHRY, CDR2 SYGVKD. The CDR3 DNA reads as TGTGCCATCAGTGATACATCTCTCGTGGCTTTCTTT. Its protein is CAISDTSLVAFF.

The gene calls are TRBV27 and TRBJ1-2, with 7 nucleotides matching TRBD1. Germline V gives CDR1 MNHEY, CDR2 SMNVEV (reference sequence). The J segment lost 8 bases and the V segment lost 4 bases, leaving 1 base of the junction unmatched. There are 11 residues in the CDR3. The CDR3 coding sequence is TGTGCCAGCAGTTCAGGGGGAGGCTACACCTTC. Encoded protein: CASSSGGGYTF.

The rearrangement uses TRBV7-9 and TRBJ2-7; TRBD1 matches 9 bases. Germline CDR1 reads SEHNR; CDR2 reads FQNEAQ (reference sequence). This CDR3 spans 16 amino acids. V gave up 5 bases and J gave up 1 base; unmatched junction bases: 9. CDR3 coding DNA: TGTGCCAGCAGCCCCCTCCGGGACAGGGCTTCCTACGAGCAGTACTTC. Amino acid sequence: CASSPLRDRASYEQYF.